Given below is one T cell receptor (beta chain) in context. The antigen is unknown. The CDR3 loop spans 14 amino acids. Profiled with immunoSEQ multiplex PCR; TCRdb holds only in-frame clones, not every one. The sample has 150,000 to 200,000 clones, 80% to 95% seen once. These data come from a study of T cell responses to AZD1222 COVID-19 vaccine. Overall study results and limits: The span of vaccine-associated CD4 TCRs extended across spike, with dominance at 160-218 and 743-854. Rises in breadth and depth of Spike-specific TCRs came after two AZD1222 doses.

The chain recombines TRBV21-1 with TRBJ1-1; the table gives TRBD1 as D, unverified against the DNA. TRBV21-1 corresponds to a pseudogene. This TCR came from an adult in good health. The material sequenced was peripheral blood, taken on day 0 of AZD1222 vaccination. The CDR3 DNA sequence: TGTGCCAGCAGGAACAGGGCTCCGAACACTGAAGCTTTCTTT. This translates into CASRNRAPNTEAFF.